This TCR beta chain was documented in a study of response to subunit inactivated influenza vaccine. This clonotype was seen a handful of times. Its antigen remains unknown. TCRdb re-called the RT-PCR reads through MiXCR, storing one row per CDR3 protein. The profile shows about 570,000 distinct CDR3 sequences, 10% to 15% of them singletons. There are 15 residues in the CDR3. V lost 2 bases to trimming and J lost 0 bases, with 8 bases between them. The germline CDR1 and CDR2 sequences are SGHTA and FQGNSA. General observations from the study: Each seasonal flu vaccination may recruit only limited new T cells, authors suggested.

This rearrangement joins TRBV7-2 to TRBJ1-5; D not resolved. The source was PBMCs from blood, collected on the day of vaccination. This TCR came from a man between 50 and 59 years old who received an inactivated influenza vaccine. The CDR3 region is CASSLTTNSNQPQHF. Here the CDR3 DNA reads TGTGCCAGCAGCTTAACGACAAATAGCAATCAGCCCCAGCATTTT.